Listed here are 15 T cell receptor beta chains from one sample, sequenced in a study of blood T cell repertoires in COVID-19. Sequencing was performed with immunoSEQ multiplex PCR; in TCRdb, only in-frame clones are kept and a portion is missing. The sample gives 310,000 or so clones, roughly 90% of which show up once; 1.5% to 2% is in the top ten. Sequencing was carried out using PBMCs or T cells enriched from blood (not recorded which). The receptors stem from a woman aged 18-29 years with acute COVID-19.

This chain connects TRBV6-6 to TRBJ2-7; 7 bases map to TRBD1. V lost 2 bases and J lost 0; bases outside the gene matches: 4. The CDR3 is 15 amino acids. The germline V gene has CDR1 MNHNY and CDR2 SVGAGI (reference sequence). The CDR3 DNA follows: TGTGCCAGCAGTTACGGGACAGCGGACTCCTACGAGCAGTACTTC. Translating it yields CASSYGTADSYEQYF.

J is TRBJ1-2 and V is TRBV18, with unresolved D. Germline V CDR1 and CDR2: KGHSH, LQKENI. Trimming took off 6 bases at V and 3 bases at J, with 11 bases between the two ends. The CDR3 extends over 13 amino acids. DNA of the CDR3: TGTGCCAGCTCCTCCGGAGGAGACTATGGCTACACCTTC. It yields the protein CASSSGGDYGYTF.

The gene calls are TRBV21-1 and TRBJ2-1; the D call TRBD2 from the table was never checked on the DNA. TRBV21-1 is a recognized pseudogene. This CDR3 is 16 amino acids long. CDR3 sequence reads: CASSKVTSGRVGEQFF. In DNA, the CDR3 is TGTGCCAGCAGCAAGGTGACTAGCGGGAGGGTTGGTGAGCAGTTCTTC.

This chain uses TRBV4-2 with TRBJ2-3; D is ambiguous. V lost 2 bases to trimming and J lost 0 bases, with 6 bases between them. The CDR3 length is 14 residues. Germline loops: CDR1 LGHNA, CDR2 YNFKEQ. The CDR3 DNA reads TGTGCCAGCAGCCAATCAGGCAGCACAGATACGCAGTATTTT. Translated, it gives CASSQSGSTDTQYF.

The chain combines TRBV19 with TRBJ2-1; 15 bases line up with TRBD2. The CDR3 spans 23 residues. In germline, CDR1 is LNHDA, CDR2 SQIVND (reference sequence). The ends lost 4 bases at V and 6 bases at J; junction bases unmatched: 25. The CDR3 DNA follows: TGTGCCAGTAGTAATTACCCGACAGGGCCCGGGACTAGCGGGAGGAAATTTGGCAATGAGCAGTTCTTC. Translating gives CASSNYPTGPGTSGRKFGNEQFF.

The chain combines TRBV28 with TRBJ2-7; 8 bases align to TRBD1. This CDR3 contains 14 residues. With V trimmed by 6 bases and J by 2 bases, 6 bases remained unmatched. Germline V gene sequence: CDR1 MDHEN, CDR2 SYDVKM. DNA of the CDR3: TGTGCCAGCAGGTCCACGGACAGGGCCTACGAGCAGTACTTC. It codes for CASRSTDRAYEQYF.

This chain links TRBV7-3 with TRBJ2-1, with TRBD2 matching 14 bases. With 5 bases clipped from V and 5 bases from J, the junction kept 8 bases outside the gene matches. Germline CDR1 is SGHTA and CDR2 is FQGTGA. The CDR3 is 17 amino acids. CDR3 sequence reads: CASSLRTSGRQDNEQFF. The CDR3 DNA is TGTGCCAGCAGCCTCCGGACTAGCGGGAGGCAGGACAATGAGCAGTTCTTC.

V is TRBV5-6 and J is TRBJ2-7; D gene ambiguous. Trimming shortened V by 1 base and J by 0 bases, and 8 bases separated the two germline ends. There are 14 residues in the CDR3. CDR1 and CDR2 (germline): SGHDT, YYEEEE. CDR3 loop: CASSLFESSYEQYF. The CDR3 nucleotides are TGTGCCAGCAGCTTGTTTGAGAGCTCCTACGAGCAGTACTTC. Full variable domain (rest looked up from reference TRBV5-6 and TRBJ2-7): DAGVTQSPTHLIKTRGQQVTLRCSPKSGHDTVSWYQQALGQGPQFIFQYYEEEERQRGNFPDRFSGHQFPNYSSELNVNALLLGDSALYLCASSLFESSYEQYFGPGTRLTVT.

This sequence joins TRBV4-1 and TRBJ1-2; D gene uncertain. The V end was cut by 0 bases, the J end by 2 bases, with 10 bases between. This CDR3 contains 15 residues. Germline V gene lookup returns CDR1 MGHRA and CDR2 YSYEKL. DNA for the CDR3: TGCGCCAGCAGCCAAGAGCCGGGTAGCAACTATGGCTACACCTTC. This sequence encodes CASSQEPGSNYGYTF.

V gene TRBV10-2 combines with J gene TRBJ2-7; 10 nucleotides agree with TRBD2. J was trimmed by 7 bases and V by 7 bases; bases with no gene match: 22. The CDR3 totals 18 residues. Germline V lookup: CDR1 WSHSY, CDR2 SAAADI. The CDR3 protein is CASTTSPGLAFGAREQYF. CDR3 DNA: TGCGCCAGCACGACTAGCCCGGGACTAGCGTTTGGGGCTCGGGAGCAGTACTTC.

This clone was detected once. The chain carries TRBV4-1 and TRBJ1-5; D may be TRBD1 (5 bases). Germline V gene sequence: CDR1 MGHRA, CDR2 YSYEKL. V gave up 2 bases and J gave up 0 bases, with 17 bases separating them. The CDR3 sequence is 18 residues long. Here the CDR3 DNA reads TGCGCCAGCAGCCAATCAGCAGGGCACCTATATAGCAATCAGCCCCAGCATTTT. Protein sequence: CASSQSAGHLYSNQPQHF.

Notes on this clone: One junction end disagrees with the germline gene, perhaps due to a read error. The gene calls are TRBV7-7 and TRBJ2-2; D uncertain. Germline lookup yields CDR1 SSHAT and CDR2 FNYEAQ (reference sequence). The CDR3 sequence is 12 residues long. CDR3 amino acids: CATSRNPGELFF. CDR3 DNA: TGTGCCACTTCTAGGAACCCCGGGGAGCTGTTTTTT. Supplemented by reference TRBV7-7 and TRBJ2-2, the full variable domain reads GAGVSQSPRYKVTKRGQDVTLRCDPISSHATLYWYQQALGQGPEFLTYFNYEAQPDKSGLPSDRFSAERPEGSISTLTIQRTEQRDSAMYRCATSRNPGELFFGEGSRLTVL.

This CDR3 is CASSPGGGNYGYTF. CDR3 sequence (DNA): TGTGCCAGCAGCCCCGGGGGGGGGAACTATGGCTACACCTTC. The rearrangement joins TRBV5-4 to TRBJ1-2; D possibly corresponds to TRBD1 (5 bases). The CDR3 is 14 amino acids. V was pared by 4 bases and J by 2 bases, with 12 bases between. Germline values: CDR1 SGHNT, CDR2 YYREEE (reference sequence). Using reference TRBV5-4 and TRBJ1-2 for the parts outside the CDR3, the full variable domain is ETGVTQSPTHLIKTRGQQVTLRCSSQSGHNTVSWYQQALGQGPQFIFQYYREEENGRGNFPPRFSGLQFPNYSSELNVNALELDDSALYLCASSPGGGNYGYTFGSGTRLTVV.

The rearrangement links TRBV6-5 to TRBJ2-7, with D maybe TRBD2 (6 bases). Germline-derived CDR1 and CDR2 are MNHEY and SVGAGI. This CDR3 contains 13 residues. V lost 8 bases and J lost 4, with 15 bases in between. DNA for the CDR3: TGTGCCAGCTGGGGGGTGGGGAAATACGAGCAGTACTTC. It yields the protein CASWGVGKYEQYF.

The rearrangement uses TRBV7-9 and TRBJ2-7, with 8 bases that match TRBD1. The CDR3 runs to 15 residues. Per germline, CDR1 SEHNR and CDR2 FQNEAQ (reference sequence). The J segment lost 5 bases and the V segment lost 0 bases, leaving 6 bases of the junction unmatched. CDR3 bases: TGTGCCAGCAGCTTAGCTCCGGGACAGGCACACGAGCAGTACTTC. This gives the protein CASSLAPGQAHEQYF.